Listed below are T cell receptor beta chains from one sample, sequenced in a study of cytomegalovirus exposure and HLA in healthy donors. Sequenced by immunoSEQ multiplex PCR; TCRdb stores in-frame clones only, minus some. The data show roughly 73,000 clones, and the top ten clones hold roughly 15%. Material: PBMCs. The receptors derive from a man aged 50-60 years in good health and CMV-seropositive. Each CDR3 is given with its conserved first and last residue. A D gene is named only where the DNA matches it firmly.

D,J,V,CDR3,DNA
.,TRBJ1-2,TRBV25-1,CASSEWGDGRGYTF,TGTGCCAGCAGTGAATGGGGGGACGGTCGGGGCTACACCTTC
TRBD1,TRBJ2-2,TRBV7-9,CASSFKRGQNTGELFF,TGTGCCAGCAGCTTTAAGAGGGGGCAAAACACCGGGGAGCTGTTTTTT
.,TRBJ2-1,TRBV7-9,CASSLEGGEQFF,TGTGCCAGCAGCTTAGAGGGAGGTGAGCAGTTCTTC
.,TRBJ2-2,TRBV7-3,CATSQGSGANTGELFF,TGTGCCACTAGCCAAGGATCAGGGGCGAACACCGGGGAGCTGTTTTTT
.,TRBJ1-2,TRBV5-6,CASSIRDGGRYGYTF,TGTGCCAGCAGCATCCGGGACGGAGGGAGATATGGCTACACCTTC
.,TRBJ2-3,TRBV6-5,CASSGTFEGTDTQYF,TGTGCCAGCAGTGGGACTTTCGAAGGCACAGATACGCAGTATTTT
TRBD1,TRBJ1-2,TRBV6-1,CASSHGQDYGYTF,TGTGCCAGCAGCCACGGACAGGACTATGGCTACACCTTC
TRBD2,TRBJ2-1,TRBV7-3,CASSVTSESSYNEQFF,TGTGCCAGCAGCGTAACTAGCGAGAGCTCCTACAATGAGCAGTTCTTC
.,TRBJ1-4,TRBV9,CASSVGPGFREKLFF,TGTGCCAGCAGCGTGGGCCCCGGATTTCGAGAAAAACTGTTTTTT
TRBD1,TRBJ1-2,TRBV6-6,CASSPQGNYGYTF,TGTGCCAGCAGCCCACAGGGGAACTATGGCTACACCTTC
TRBD1,TRBJ1-1,TRBV20-1,CSARDTGGDFF,TGCAGTGCTAGAGATACAGGGGGTGATTTCTTT
TRBD2,TRBJ2-3,TRBV30,CAWSVYGGDTQYF,TGTGCCTGGAGTGTATACGGGGGGGATACGCAGTATTTT
TRBD2,TRBJ2-1,TRBV5-6,CASSLIGSGGARQFF,TGTGCCAGCAGCTTGATCGGTAGCGGGGGGGCCCGACAGTTCTTC
.,TRBJ1-5,TRBV10-1,CASSESPDQPQHF,TGCGCCAGCAGTGAGTCGCCGGATCAGCCCCAGCATTTT